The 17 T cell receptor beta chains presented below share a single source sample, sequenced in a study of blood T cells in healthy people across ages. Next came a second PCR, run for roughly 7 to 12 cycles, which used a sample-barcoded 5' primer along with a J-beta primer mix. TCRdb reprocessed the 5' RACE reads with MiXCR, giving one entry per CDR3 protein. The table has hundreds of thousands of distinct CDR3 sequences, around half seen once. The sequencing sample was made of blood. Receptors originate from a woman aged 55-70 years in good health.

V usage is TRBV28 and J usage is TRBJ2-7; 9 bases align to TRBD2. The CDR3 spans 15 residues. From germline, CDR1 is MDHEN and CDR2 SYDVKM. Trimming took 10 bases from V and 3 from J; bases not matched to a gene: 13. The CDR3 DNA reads TGTGCCACCTTCAGAGCGGGAGGACCCAACTACGAGCAGTACTTC. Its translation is CATFRAGGPNYEQYF.

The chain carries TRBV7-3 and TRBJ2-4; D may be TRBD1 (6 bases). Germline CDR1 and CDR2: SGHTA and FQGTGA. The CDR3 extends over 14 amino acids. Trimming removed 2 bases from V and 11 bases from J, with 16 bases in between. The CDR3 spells CASSLGSEQGVQYF. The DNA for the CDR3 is TGTGCCAGCAGCTTAGGAAGCGAACAGGGTGTTCAGTACTTC.

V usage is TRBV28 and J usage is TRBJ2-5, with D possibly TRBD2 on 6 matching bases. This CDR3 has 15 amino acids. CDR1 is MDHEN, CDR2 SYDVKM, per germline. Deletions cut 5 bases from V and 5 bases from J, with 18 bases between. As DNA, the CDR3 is TGTGCCAGCAGTCGTTCGGCGGGAAGAAAGGAGACCCAGTACTTC. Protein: CASSRSAGRKETQYF.

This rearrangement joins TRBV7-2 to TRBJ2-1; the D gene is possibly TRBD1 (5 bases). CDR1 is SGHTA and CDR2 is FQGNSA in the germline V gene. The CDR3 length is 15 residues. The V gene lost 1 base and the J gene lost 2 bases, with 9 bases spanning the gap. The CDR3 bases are TGTGCCAGCAGCTTAGGCAGGGCTGCCTACAATGAGCAGTTCTTC. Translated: CASSLGRAAYNEQFF.

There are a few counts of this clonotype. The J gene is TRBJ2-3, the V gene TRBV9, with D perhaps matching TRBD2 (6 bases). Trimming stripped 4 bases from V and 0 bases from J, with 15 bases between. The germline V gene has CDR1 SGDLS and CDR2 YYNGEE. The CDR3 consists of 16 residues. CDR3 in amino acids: CASSPGGVPSTDTQYF. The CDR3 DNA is TGTGCCAGCAGCCCCGGCGGGGTCCCAAGCACAGATACGCAGTATTTT.

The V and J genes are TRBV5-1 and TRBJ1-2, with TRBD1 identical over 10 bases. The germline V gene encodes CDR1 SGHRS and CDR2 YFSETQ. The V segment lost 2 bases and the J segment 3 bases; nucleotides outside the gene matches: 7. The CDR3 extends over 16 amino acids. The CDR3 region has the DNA TGCGCCAGCAGCTTCACCGGGACAGGGGAGGACTATGGCTACACCTTC. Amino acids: CASSFTGTGEDYGYTF.

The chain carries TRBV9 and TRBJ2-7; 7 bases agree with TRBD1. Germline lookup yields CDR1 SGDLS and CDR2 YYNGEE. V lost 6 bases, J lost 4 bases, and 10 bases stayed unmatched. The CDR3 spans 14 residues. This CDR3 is CASNRGLPSYEQYF. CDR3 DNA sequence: TGTGCCAGCAACAGGGGCCTACCTTCTTACGAGCAGTACTTC.

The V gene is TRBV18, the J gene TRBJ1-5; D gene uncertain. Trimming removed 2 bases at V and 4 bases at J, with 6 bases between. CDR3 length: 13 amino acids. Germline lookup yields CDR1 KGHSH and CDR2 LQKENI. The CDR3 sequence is CASSPGENQPQHF. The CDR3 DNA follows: TGTGCCAGCTCACCAGGCGAGAATCAGCCCCAGCATTTT.

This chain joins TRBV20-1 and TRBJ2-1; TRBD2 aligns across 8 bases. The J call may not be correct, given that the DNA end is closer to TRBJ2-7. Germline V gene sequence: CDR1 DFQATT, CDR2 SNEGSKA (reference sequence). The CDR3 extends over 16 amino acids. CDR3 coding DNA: TGCAGTGCAACCGCACTAGCGGCAAGCTCCTACAATGAGCAGTACTTC. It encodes CSATALAASSYNEQYF.

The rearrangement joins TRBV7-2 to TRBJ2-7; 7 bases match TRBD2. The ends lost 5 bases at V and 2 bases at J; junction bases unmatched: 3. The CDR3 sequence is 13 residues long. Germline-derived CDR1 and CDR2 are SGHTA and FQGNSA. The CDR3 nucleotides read TGTGCCAGCAGCGGTACTAGCGCCTACGAGCAGTACTTC. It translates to CASSGTSAYEQYF. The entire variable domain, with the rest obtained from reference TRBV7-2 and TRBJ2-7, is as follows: GAGVSQSPSNKVTEKGKDVELRCDPISGHTALYWYRQSLGQGLEFLIYFQGNSAPDKSGLPSDRFSAERTGGSVSTLTIQRTQQEDSAVYLCASSGTSAYEQYFGPGTRLTVT.

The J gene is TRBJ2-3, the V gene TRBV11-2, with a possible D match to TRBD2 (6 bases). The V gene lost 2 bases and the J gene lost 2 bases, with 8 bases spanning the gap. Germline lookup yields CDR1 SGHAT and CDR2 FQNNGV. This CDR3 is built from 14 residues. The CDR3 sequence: CASSLTSTTDTQYF. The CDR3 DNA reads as TGTGCCAGCAGCTTAACTAGCACCACAGATACGCAGTATTTT.

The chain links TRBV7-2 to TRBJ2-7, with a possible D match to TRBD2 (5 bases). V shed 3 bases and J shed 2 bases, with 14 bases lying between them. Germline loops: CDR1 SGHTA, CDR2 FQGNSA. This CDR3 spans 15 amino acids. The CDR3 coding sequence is TGTGCCAGCAGCTTCGGCCTAGCAGAGGCCTACGAGCAGTACTTC. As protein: CASSFGLAEAYEQYF.

The CDR3 loop is CASSLMVNYNEQFF. For the CDR3, the DNA is TGTGCCAGCAGCTTAATGGTTAACTACAATGAGCAGTTCTTC. V is TRBV7-2 and J is TRBJ2-1; D not certain. The CDR3 is made up of 14 amino acids. Germline V CDR1 and CDR2: SGHTA, FQGNSA. V lost 2 bases, J lost 3 bases, and 8 bases lay in between. The variable domain in full, completed from reference TRBV7-2 and TRBJ2-1, reads GAGVSQSPSNKVTEKGKDVELRCDPISGHTALYWYRQSLGQGLEFLIYFQGNSAPDKSGLPSDRFSAERTGGSVSTLTIQRTQQEDSAVYLCASSLMVNYNEQFFGPGTRLTVL.

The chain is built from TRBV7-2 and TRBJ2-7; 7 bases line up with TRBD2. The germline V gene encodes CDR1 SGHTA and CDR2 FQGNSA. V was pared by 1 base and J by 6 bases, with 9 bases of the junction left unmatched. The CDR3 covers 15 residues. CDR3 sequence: CASSLVGSGGGEQYF. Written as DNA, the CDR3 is TGTGCCAGCAGCTTAGTCGGGTCGGGAGGTGGCGAGCAGTACTTC.

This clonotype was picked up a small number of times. The CDR3 nucleotides read TGCGCCAGCAGCTTGGAAACAGAGAATGGCTACACCTTC. Residues: CASSLETENGYTF. The rearrangement joins TRBV5-1 to TRBJ1-2; unclear D gene. The V end lost 0 bases, the J end lost 6 bases, and 9 bases lay between the germline ends. The CDR3 extends over 13 amino acids. Looked up from germline, CDR1 is SGHRS and CDR2 is YFSETQ. Full variable domain (rest looked up from reference TRBV5-1 and TRBJ1-2): KAGVTQTPRYLIKTRGQQVTLSCSPISGHRSVSWYQQTPGQGLQFLFEYFSETQRNKGNFPGRFSGRQFSNSRSEMNVSTLELGDSALYLCASSLETENGYTFGSGTRLTVV.

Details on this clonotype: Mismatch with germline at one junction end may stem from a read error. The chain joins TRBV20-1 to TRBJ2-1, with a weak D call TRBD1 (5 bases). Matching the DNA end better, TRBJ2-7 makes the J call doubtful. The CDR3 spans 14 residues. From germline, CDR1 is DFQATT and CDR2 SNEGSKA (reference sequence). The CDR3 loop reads CGAGKGAGLGEQYF. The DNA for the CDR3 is TGCGGTGCTGGGAAAGGGGCCGGTCTTGGCGAGCAGTACTTC.

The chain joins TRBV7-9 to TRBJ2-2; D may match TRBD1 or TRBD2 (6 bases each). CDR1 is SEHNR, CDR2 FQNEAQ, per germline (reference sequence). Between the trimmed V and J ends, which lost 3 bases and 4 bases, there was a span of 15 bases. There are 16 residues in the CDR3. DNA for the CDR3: TGTGCCAGCAGCTTCTGGGGGGCGCCCGGCACCGGGGAGCTGTTTTTT. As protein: CASSFWGAPGTGELFF.